The 28 T cell receptor beta chains reported below all come from one sample, sequenced in a study of T-cell memory formation after mild COVID-19. TCRdb used MiXCR to reprocess the 5' RACE reads, holding one entry per CDR3 protein. The table shows approximately 490,000 distinct CDR3 sequences, with roughly 20% occurring only once. The sequenced material came from PBMCs or a T cell subset sorted from them (not recorded which). Receptor source: an adult woman who had mild COVID-19 (a few samples of this study predate the infection). Cell type and time point are not known.

V is TRBV10-3 and J is TRBJ2-3; 7 bases align to TRBD2. Germline V gives CDR1 ENHRY, CDR2 SYGVKD. V trimming: 7 bases; J trimming: 0 bases; junction bases outside the gene matches: 4. This CDR3 is built from 14 residues. The DNA for the CDR3 is TGTGCCATCAAGGCGGGAGAAAGCACAGATACGCAGTATTTT. Its protein is CAIKAGESTDTQYF.

This clonotype was detected a few times. The V and J genes are TRBV20-1 and TRBJ1-4; D gene unclear. Germline assignment: CDR1 DFQATT and CDR2 SNEGSKA (reference sequence). The CDR3 consists of 14 residues. Trimming removed 6 bases at V and 6 bases at J, with 17 bases between. DNA of the CDR3: TGCAGTGCCCTCCCCCAGGAGCCTCATGAAAAACTGTTTTTT. It codes for CSALPQEPHEKLFF.

The rearrangement links TRBV14 to TRBJ2-5; 8 bases are a match to TRBD1. The V gene end was trimmed by 2 bases and the J gene end by 4 bases; junction bases not matched to a gene: 9. Germline values: CDR1 SGHDN, CDR2 FVKESK. CDR3 length: 16 residues. This CDR3 reads CASSQRRTGSGETQYF. For the CDR3, the DNA is TGTGCCAGCAGCCAACGGAGGACAGGGAGTGGAGAGACCCAGTACTTC.

V and J are TRBV4-1 and TRBJ2-5, with D possibly matching TRBD2 (6 bases). Trimming left V 3 bases short and J 7 bases short, with 18 bases between. The CDR3 length is 15 residues. CDR1 MGHRA and CDR2 YSYEKL come from the germline V gene. In nucleotides, the CDR3 is TGCGCCAGCAGCCAGGTTTCTAGCAGAGCGGGGACCCAGTACTTC. Protein: CASSQVSSRAGTQYF.

The CDR3 loop reads CALRDRDYEQYF. CDR3 DNA sequence: TGTGCCCTCCGGGACAGAGATTACGAGCAGTACTTC. V and J are TRBV30 and TRBJ2-7; 7 nucleotides match TRBD1. The CDR3 has 12 amino acids. CDR1 and CDR2 (germline): GTSNPN, SVGIG (reference sequence). The junction had 8 bases not matched to a gene; V was cut back by 8 bases and J by 4 bases.

The rearrangement joins TRBV5-1 to TRBJ1-1, with D tentatively TRBD1 (6 bases). V lost 3 bases and J lost 6, with 12 bases in between. The CDR3 contains 13 residues. CDR1 and CDR2 (germline): SGHRS, YFSETQ. The CDR3 spells CASSSGVRAEAFF. The CDR3 region has the DNA TGCGCCAGCAGCTCAGGGGTCAGGGCTGAAGCTTTCTTT.

This clonotype was counted only a few times. The chain joins TRBV24-1 to TRBJ2-7, with a weak D call TRBD1 (6 bases). CDR1 is KGHDR and CDR2 is SFDVKD in the germline V gene. V dropped 5 bases and J dropped 3 bases, with 13 bases sitting between them. This CDR3 is built from 14 residues. CDR3 loop: CATSVGANDYEQYF. In nucleotides, the CDR3 is TGTGCCACCAGTGTGGGGGCCAACGACTACGAGCAGTACTTC.

This clonotype was seen more than once but under ten times. V usage is TRBV6-2 or TRBV6-3 and J usage is TRBJ2-7, with 8 nucleotides matching TRBD2. Germline V CDR1 and CDR2: MNHEY, SVGEGT. The trim removed 0 bases at V and 2 bases at J, leaving 15 bases unmatched. The CDR3 spans 19 residues. The CDR3 spells CASSYSTPGEHGRAYEQYF. DNA for the CDR3: TGTGCCAGCAGTTACTCGACTCCGGGGGAGCACGGGAGGGCCTACGAGCAGTACTTC.

This clonotype was detected a few times. V usage is TRBV18 and J usage is TRBJ2-1; D tentatively fits TRBD1 or TRBD2 (5 bases each). The CDR3 sequence is 15 residues long. Germline CDR1 reads KGHSH; CDR2 reads LQKENI. V lost 0 bases, J lost 7 bases, and 13 bases lay in between. The CDR3 DNA follows: TGTGCCAGCTCACCACCCCCAGGGACGGGGAATGAGCAGTTCTTC. Its protein product is CASSPPPGTGNEQFF.

This clonotype was counted only a few times. The chain couples TRBV12-3 or TRBV12-4 to TRBJ2-7; 8 bases fit TRBD2. The CDR3 extends over 15 amino acids. The V gene end was trimmed by 2 bases and the J gene end by 2 bases; junction bases not matched to a gene: 5. In DNA form, the CDR3 reads TGTGCCAGCAGTTTATCGGGGGGGCCTGCCTACGAGCAGTACTTC. Protein sequence: CASSLSGGPAYEQYF.

The chain links TRBV27 to TRBJ2-6; 10 bases are a match to TRBD2. From germline, CDR1 is MNHEY and CDR2 SMNVEV (reference sequence). V dropped 5 bases and J dropped 0; count of bases not matched to a gene: 10. CDR3 length: 19 amino acids. CDR3 sequence reads: CASSPVGLAVASGANVLTF. The CDR3 DNA sequence: TGTGCCAGCAGTCCCGTCGGACTAGCGGTCGCCTCTGGGGCCAACGTCCTGACTTTC.

The chain links TRBV12-3 or TRBV12-4 to TRBJ1-1; D not certain. V dropped 5 bases and J dropped 1 base, with 11 bases sitting between them. The length of the CDR3 is 14 residues. CDR3 residues: CASSVTGRNTEAFF. The CDR3 DNA reads TGTGCCAGCAGTGTAACCGGGAGGAACACTGAAGCTTTCTTT.

This chain connects TRBV6-5 to TRBJ1-2, with 9 bases aligning to TRBD1. The CDR3 has 15 residues. V gave up 8 bases and J gave up 3 bases; unmatched junction bases: 10. The germline gives CDR1 MNHEY, CDR2 SVGAGI. CDR3 sequence (DNA): TGTGCCAGCTGGGACCCGGGACAGGGATACTATGGCTACACCTTC. It codes for CASWDPGQGYYGYTF.

The sample holds a few counts of this clonotype. V and J are TRBV19 and TRBJ2-2, with 8 bases matching TRBD1. V was pared by 8 bases and J by 0 bases, with 2 bases of the junction left unmatched. This CDR3 region has 14 residues. Looked up from germline, CDR1 is LNHDA and CDR2 is SQIVND (reference sequence). In DNA, the CDR3 is TGTGCCAGTGGGGACAGGTCGAACACCGGGGAGCTGTTTTTT. It specifies CASGDRSNTGELFF.

This clonotype appeared many times. V and J are TRBV18 and TRBJ2-5; D not certain. V was cut by 6 bases and J by 2 bases, with 13 bases left in between. Germline V lookup: CDR1 KGHSH, CDR2 LQKENI. There are 14 residues in the CDR3. In DNA, the CDR3 is TGTGCCAGCTCCCCCCCAGCTTCTCAAGAGACCCAGTACTTC. Its translation: CASSPPASQETQYF.

This clonotype occurred a few times. The chain combines TRBV27 with TRBJ2-2; TRBD1 matches at 10 bases. Germline CDR1 is MNHEY and CDR2 is SMNVEV (reference sequence). The CDR3 is made up of 15 amino acids. Losses at the gene ends were 3 bases for V and 7 bases for J; bases not matched to a gene: 5. In nucleotides, the CDR3 is TGTGCCAGCAGTTTTCGACAGGGGGCTGTCGGGGAGCTGTTTTTT. As protein: CASSFRQGAVGELFF.

The chain couples TRBV27 to TRBJ1-6, with 8 nucleotides matching TRBD1. V shed 5 bases, J shed 8 bases, and the junction held 5 bases outside the gene matches. The CDR3 has 14 amino acids. Germline V gives CDR1 MNHEY, CDR2 SMNVEV (reference sequence). For the CDR3, the DNA is TGTGCCAGCAGTCCTCGGACAGGGTATTCACCCCTCCACTTT. Its translation is CASSPRTGYSPLHF.

The chain carries TRBV5-4 and TRBJ1-2, with 7 bases fitting TRBD1. The CDR3 totals 12 residues. Germline V CDR1 and CDR2: SGHNT, YYREEE (reference sequence). Losses at the gene ends were 3 bases for V and 6 bases for J; bases not matched to a gene: 2. The CDR3: CASSSTGHGYTF. The CDR3 DNA sequence: TGTGCCAGCAGCTCGACAGGGCATGGCTACACCTTC. The full variable domain, rest sourced from reference TRBV5-4 and TRBJ1-2, is ETGVTQSPTHLIKTRGQQVTLRCSSQSGHNTVSWYQQALGQGPQFIFQYYREEENGRGNFPPRFSGLQFPNYSSELNVNALELDDSALYLCASSSTGHGYTFGSGTRLTVV.

This clonotype was seen a few times. The rearrangement links TRBV7-2 to TRBJ2-7; D tentatively reads TRBD1 or TRBD2 (5 bases each). The CDR3 is 14 residues long. From germline, CDR1 is SGHTA and CDR2 FQGNSA. V dropped 1 base and J dropped 5 bases, with 12 bases sitting between them. The CDR3 DNA reads TGTGCCAGCAGCTTAGTGGGACCTTCGAACGAGCAGTACTTC. Translating it yields CASSLVGPSNEQYF.

V is TRBV20-1 and J is TRBJ1-2; D not resolved. The CDR3 extends over 11 amino acids. Germline-derived CDR1 and CDR2 are DFQATT and SNEGSKA (reference sequence). Trimming stripped 1 base from V and 1 base from J, with 1 base between. CDR3 protein: CSARVNYGYTF. The CDR3 bases are TGCAGTGCTAGAGTTAACTATGGCTACACCTTC.

In this sample, this clonotype turned up many times. The V call is TRBV3-1, the J call TRBJ2-4, with 7 bases that match TRBD2. V was clipped by 3 bases and J by 8 bases; unmatched bases: 7. The CDR3 loop spans 14 amino acids. Germline V gives CDR1 LGHDT, CDR2 YNNKEL (reference sequence). CDR3 nucleotide sequence: TGTGCCAGCAGCCAGGGAGGGGACGCGGACATTCAGTACTTC. Translation gives CASSQGGDADIQYF.

The J gene is TRBJ2-3, the V gene TRBV7-2; TRBD2 agrees at 11 bases. J lost 12 bases, V lost 5 bases, and 7 bases had no gene match. Germline values: CDR1 SGHTA, CDR2 FQGNSA. There are 13 residues in the CDR3. The CDR3 sequence is CASSTPLAGGQYF. The CDR3 coding sequence is TGTGCCAGCAGCACTCCCCTAGCGGGGGGCCAGTATTTT. The whole variable domain, remainder taken from reference TRBV7-2 and TRBJ2-3, is GAGVSQSPSNKVTEKGKDVELRCDPISGHTALYWYRQSLGQGLEFLIYFQGNSAPDKSGLPSDRFSAERTGGSVSTLTIQRTQQEDSAVYLCASSTPLAGGQYFGPGTRLTVL.

V and J are TRBV20-1 and TRBJ2-1; D may correspond to TRBD1 or TRBD2 (6 bases each). CDR3 length equals 14 residues. V was trimmed by 6 bases and J by 4 bases, leaving 16 bases between them. Germline V gene sequence: CDR1 DFQATT, CDR2 SNEGSKA (reference sequence). CDR3 in amino acids: CSAMTGAGYNEQFF. CDR3 sequence (DNA): TGCAGTGCAATGACGGGGGCCGGGTACAATGAGCAGTTCTTC.

This rearrangement joins TRBV5-5 to TRBJ2-3; 13 bases match TRBD2. J was trimmed by 0 bases and V by 7 bases; bases with no gene match: 2. The CDR3 has 15 amino acids. Germline V gene data show CDR1 as SGHKS and CDR2 as YYEKEE (reference sequence). CDR3 nucleotide sequence: TGTGCCAGCGGGGGACTAGCGGGGAGCACAGATACGCAGTATTTT. Its protein is CASGGLAGSTDTQYF.

V usage is TRBV20-1 and J usage is TRBJ1-6; D perhaps matches TRBD1 (5 bases). The V gene lost 3 bases and the J gene lost 8 bases, with 17 bases spanning the gap. This CDR3 is built from 15 residues. Germline CDR1 and CDR2: DFQATT and SNEGSKA (reference sequence). The CDR3 loop is CSARSAGYGDSPLHF. The CDR3 DNA reads as TGCAGTGCTAGGAGTGCAGGGTACGGTGATTCACCCCTCCACTTT.

The rearrangement joins TRBV7-8 to TRBJ1-6; a possible D gene is TRBD1 (5 bases). The germline V gene has CDR1 SGHVS and CDR2 FQNEAQ. The CDR3 loop spans 15 amino acids. The V end was cut by 1 base, the J end by 7 bases, with 11 bases between. CDR3 in DNA: TGTGCCAGCAGCTTAGTGGGAGGGGTAAATTCACCCCTCCACTTT. Amino acids: CASSLVGGVNSPLHF.

The chain is built from TRBV18 and TRBJ2-7; TRBD1 aligns across 10 bases. After removal of 6 bases from V and 5 bases from J, the junction contained 10 bases not matched to a gene. Germline loops: CDR1 KGHSH, CDR2 LQKENI. There are 15 residues in the CDR3. CDR3 loop: CASSHDRGRQDEQYF. CDR3 bases: TGTGCCAGCTCCCACGACAGGGGGCGACAGGACGAGCAGTACTTC.

The chain employs TRBV9 and TRBJ2-3; D gene unclear. V was shortened by 1 base and J by 5 bases, with 17 bases between the two germline ends. CDR3 size: 16 residues. Germline V CDR1 and CDR2: SGDLS, YYNGEE. DNA of the CDR3: TGTGCCAGCAGCGTATCTCCTTACGGAGTCCGAGATACGCAGTATTTT. Translating gives CASSVSPYGVRDTQYF.